These 6 T cell receptor beta chains share one sample of origin, sequenced in a study of blood T cell repertoires in COVID-19. Produced via immunoSEQ multiplex PCR; TCRdb's table is partial and in-frame only. Among 210,000 or so clones listed, 84% were seen once. The specimen sequenced was peripheral blood. Source of these receptors: a woman aged 45-60 years with active or convalescent COVID-19.

The chain employs TRBV10-2 and TRBJ2-7, with 11 positions matching TRBD2. V was pared by 7 bases and J by 1 base, with 3 bases of the junction left unmatched. The CDR3 has 14 residues. Germline V gene lookup returns CDR1 WSHSY and CDR2 SAAADI. The CDR3 spells CASTPSGGSYEQYF. The CDR3 nucleotides are TGCGCCAGCACTCCTAGCGGGGGGTCCTACGAGCAGTACTTC.

This rearrangement joins TRBV12-3 or TRBV12-4 to TRBJ2-3; TRBD1 might be the D (5 bases). The CDR3 loop spans 12 amino acids. V lost 5 bases and J lost 8, with 11 bases in between. The CDR3 DNA follows: TGTGCCAGCAGTCTGGGGCAGAGTACGCAGTATTTT. Residues: CASSLGQSTQYF.

The chain joins TRBV6-5 to TRBJ2-2; D may be TRBD2 (7 bases). CDR1 and CDR2 from the germline V gene are MNHEY and SVGAGI. CDR3 length: 15 residues. V was pared by 7 bases and J by 0 bases, with 12 bases between. The CDR3 DNA reads TGTGCCAGCAAGCGGGACATCGCGAACACCGGGGAGCTGTTTTTT. Translating it yields CASKRDIANTGELFF.

The chain recombines TRBV3-1 (or the pseudogene TRBV3-2) with TRBJ1-1, with D possibly TRBD1 on 5 matching bases. Per the germline V gene, CDR1 is LGHDT and CDR2 is YNNKEL (reference sequence). V lost 6 bases, J lost 4 bases, and 15 bases lay in between. The CDR3 totals 14 residues. Here the CDR3 reads CASSPSSGGTEAFF. The CDR3 bases are TGTGCCAGCAGTCCCAGTTCGGGGGGCACTGAAGCTTTCTTT.

This chain connects TRBV19 to TRBJ1-5, with a possible D match to TRBD1 (5 bases). Per germline, CDR1 LNHDA and CDR2 SQIVND (reference sequence). Trimming cost V 7 bases and J 4 bases, with 14 bases left between them. The CDR3 extends over 14 amino acids. The CDR3 region is CASMGRPGNQPQHF. The CDR3 DNA is TGTGCCAGTATGGGGCGCCCCGGGAATCAGCCCCAGCATTTT.

The chain carries TRBV27 and TRBJ2-3, with 7 bases matching TRBD1. Unmatched junction bases numbered 10, after V lost 5 bases and J lost 2 bases. The CDR3 length is 16 residues. Germline V gene sequence: CDR1 MNHEY, CDR2 SMNVEV (reference sequence). CDR3: CASSPARTGPTDTQYF. CDR3 DNA sequence: TGTGCCAGCAGTCCAGCCCGGACAGGACCCACAGATACGCAGTATTTT.